Below are 10 T cell receptor beta chains sequenced from a single sample in a study of shared clonotypes between healthy human individuals. The data were produced by immunoSEQ multiplex PCR, yet TCRdb's version contains in-frame clones alone and is incomplete. The sample consists of 400,000 to 600,000 clones, about 75% of them appearing once. The sequencing input was PBMCs. These receptors were obtained from a woman aged 40 to 50 in good health. Some clones in this sample may be carry-over from other donors' samples.

The rearrangement links TRBV28 to TRBJ1-1; the D is unclear. The CDR3 loop spans 13 amino acids. The germline V gene encodes CDR1 MDHEN and CDR2 SYDVKM. The ends were cut back, 5 bases at V and 1 base at J, with 8 bases in the middle. The CDR3: CASSRSRNTEAFF. The CDR3 DNA sequence: TGTGCCAGCAGTCGAAGCAGGAACACTGAAGCTTTCTTT.

V usage is TRBV5-4 and J usage is TRBJ1-1; D remains unclear. CDR3 length equals 13 residues. The ends were cut back, 0 bases at V and 7 bases at J, with 10 bases in the middle. Germline assignment: CDR1 SGHNT and CDR2 YYREEE (reference sequence). CDR3 nucleotides: TGTGCCAGCAGCTTGGCCTTGACTCATGAAGCTTTCTTT. This translates into CASSLALTHEAFF.

The rearrangement links TRBV15 to TRBJ1-3; D possibly corresponds to TRBD1 (5 bases). The CDR3 has 15 residues. V lost 1 base, J lost 6 bases, and 13 bases lay in between. Germline V gene lookup returns CDR1 LNHNV and CDR2 YYDKDF (reference sequence). This CDR3 reads CATSRGQGLENTIYF. CDR3 sequence (DNA): TGTGCCACCAGCAGAGGTCAGGGATTGGAAAACACCATATATTTT.

The gene calls are TRBV27 and TRBJ2-3; 14 nucleotides match TRBD2. CDR3 length: 17 residues. Germline CDR1 reads MNHEY; CDR2 reads SMNVEV (reference sequence). J was trimmed by 2 bases and V by 5 bases; bases with no gene match: 6. The CDR3 DNA follows: TGTGCCAGCAGTCCCCTGACTAGCGGGAGGGCCACAGATACGCAGTATTTT. Encoded protein: CASSPLTSGRATDTQYF.

This sequence joins TRBV28 and TRBJ2-7; 14 positions match TRBD2. CDR1 is MDHEN, CDR2 SYDVKM, per germline. The CDR3 loop spans 15 amino acids. V lost 6 bases to trimming and J lost 7 bases; unmatched junction nucleotides: 8. The CDR3 DNA is TGTGCCAGCAGCCCGGGACTAGCGGGAGTTCGGGAGCAGTACTTC. Translated, it gives CASSPGLAGVREQYF.

This clone was observed a handful of times. The rearrangement links TRBV19 to TRBJ1-5; weak D call: TRBD1 (6 bases). V shed 5 bases and J shed 0 bases, with 14 bases lying between them. The CDR3 sequence is 16 residues long. Germline V CDR1 and CDR2: LNHDA, SQIVND (reference sequence). As DNA, the CDR3 is TGTGCCAGTAGTGTCCAGGGGCAGTATAGCAATCAGCCCCAGCATTTT. This sequence encodes CASSVQGQYSNQPQHF.

J is TRBJ1-2 and V is TRBV11-1, with 8 positions matching TRBD1. Looked up from germline, CDR1 is SGHAT and CDR2 is FQDESV (reference sequence). The CDR3 consists of 15 residues. V trimming: 5 bases; J trimming: 8 bases; junction bases outside the gene matches: 13. The CDR3 loop reads CASSPGQERFRGYTF. CDR3 in DNA: TGTGCCAGCAGCCCGGGACAGGAGCGTTTTCGGGGCTACACCTTC.

The chain links TRBV7-2 to TRBJ2-3; 10 nucleotides align to TRBD2. The CDR3 has 15 residues. CDR1 and CDR2 (germline): SGHTA, FQGNSA. V gave up 2 bases and J gave up 4 bases; unmatched junction bases: 3. CDR3: CASSLTSGKADTQYF. DNA of the CDR3: TGTGCCAGCAGCTTAACTAGCGGGAAGGCAGATACGCAGTATTTT.

This clone was observed a handful of times. The rearrangement uses TRBV10-2 and TRBJ2-3, with 8 bases aligning to TRBD1. Germline-derived CDR1 and CDR2 are WSHSY and SAAADI. J was trimmed by 2 bases and V by 3 bases; bases with no gene match: 1. This CDR3 is 14 amino acids long. The CDR3 region has the DNA TGCGCCAGCAGTGACAGGGGGCCCACAGATACGCAGTATTTT. The encoded protein is CASSDRGPTDTQYF.

J is TRBJ2-5 and V is TRBV5-4; no reliable D call. The V and J ends lost 0 bases and 3 bases respectively, with 6 bases between them. The length of the CDR3 is 13 residues. From germline, CDR1 is SGHNT and CDR2 YYREEE (reference sequence). The CDR3 sequence: CASSLDSKETQYF. Here the CDR3 DNA reads TGTGCCAGCAGCTTGGACAGTAAAGAGACCCAGTACTTC.